Each of the 15 T cell receptor beta chains below was sequenced from the same sample in a study. TCRdb re-called the 5' RACE reads with MiXCR, one entry per CDR3 protein. Of 8,600 or so distinct CDR3 sequences in the sample, around 55% were seen once. Cells sorted as Tregs were CD4+, CD25+ and CD127-/low. Sequences were obtained from Tregs sorted from a lymph node. The source of these receptors is a female donor with breast cancer.

The chain has TRBV20-1 and TRBJ2-7; the D gene is possibly TRBD2 (5 bases). The CDR3 length is 11 residues. V dropped 5 bases and J dropped 3 bases, with 8 bases sitting between them. Germline V gene lookup returns CDR1 DFQATT and CDR2 SNEGSKA (reference sequence). The CDR3 bases are TGCAGTGCTGACGGGGTCTACGAGCAGTACGTC. Its protein product is CSADGVYEQYV.

The chain has TRBV29-1 and TRBJ2-6; 8 bases are shared with TRBD2. Germline V CDR1 and CDR2: SQVTM, ANQGSEA. The length of the CDR3 is 13 residues. With 5 bases clipped from V and 4 bases from J, the junction kept 1 base outside the gene matches. CDR3: CSVIAGGANVLTF. CDR3 sequence (DNA): TGCAGCGTTATAGCGGGAGGGGCCAACGTCCTGACTTTC.

This clonotype has a handful of counts. J is TRBJ2-6 and V is TRBV12-3 or TRBV12-4; D ambiguous. The CDR3 totals 15 residues. Between the trimmed V and J ends, which lost 3 bases and 0 bases, there was a span of 6 bases. CDR3 sequence (DNA): TGTGCCAGCAGTTTTCGGATCTCTGGGGCCAACGTCCTGACTTTC. Translating gives CASSFRISGANVLTF.

The chain uses TRBV12-3 or TRBV12-4 and TRBJ2-1, with D perhaps matching TRBD1 (6 bases). CDR3 size: 11 residues. The V end lost 5 bases, the J end lost 15 bases, and 14 bases lay between the germline ends. The CDR3 bases are TGTGCCAGCAGTCAACAGGGTCATCGGTTCTTC. Translation: CASSQQGHRFF.

The V and J genes are TRBV10-3 and TRBJ2-3; the D gene is possibly TRBD1 (5 bases). Germline V CDR1 and CDR2: ENHRY, SYGVKD. This CDR3 has 11 amino acids. V lost 11 bases and J 6 bases, leaving 12 bases between the germline ends. This chain's CDR3 is CAAQARDTQYF. The CDR3 DNA reads as TGTGCCGCACAGGCTCGTGATACGCAGTATTTT.

V gene TRBV7-3 combines with J gene TRBJ2-5; D not certain. The CDR3 is 13 amino acids. Germline V gene data show CDR1 as SGHTA and CDR2 as FQGTGA. V was clipped by 0 bases and J by 0 bases, with 2 bases between them. This CDR3 reads CASSLTYQETQYF. The DNA of the CDR3 is TGTGCCAGCAGCTTAACTTACCAAGAGACCCAGTACTTC.

V is TRBV6-5 and J is TRBJ1-3, with D unclear. V lost 0 bases and J 2 bases, leaving 8 bases between the germline ends. Germline CDR1 and CDR2: MNHEY and SVGAGI. This CDR3 is 15 amino acids long. In nucleotides, the CDR3 is TGTGCCAGCAGTTACTCGGTTATCCCTGGAAACACCATATATTTT. Protein sequence: CASSYSVIPGNTIYF.

The genes are TRBV7-2 and TRBJ1-2, with D unclear. V shed 3 bases and J shed 6 bases, with 14 bases lying between them. Germline lookup yields CDR1 SGHTA and CDR2 FQGNSA. This CDR3 has 14 residues. CDR3 amino acids: CASSFGPPQDGYTF. The CDR3 region has the DNA TGTGCCAGCAGCTTCGGACCTCCTCAAGATGGCTACACCTTC.

The sample holds one count of this clonotype. The chain is built from TRBV7-9 and TRBJ2-7; D gene ambiguous. This CDR3 region has 15 residues. Trimming took 1 base from V and 3 from J, leaving 13 bases between them. Germline assignment: CDR1 SEHNR and CDR2 FQNEAQ (reference sequence). CDR3 bases: TGTGCCAGCAGCTTAGATGGCAGCGAGGACTACGAGCAGTACGTC. This encodes CASSLDGSEDYEQYV.

This clonotype has a handful of counts. The V and J genes are TRBV12-3 or TRBV12-4 and TRBJ2-6; D ambiguous. Trimming stripped 3 bases from V and 2 bases from J, with 2 bases between. The CDR3 is 13 amino acids. The CDR3 protein is CASSFTGANVLTF. For the CDR3, the DNA is TGTGCCAGCAGTTTCACTGGGGCCAACGTCCTGACTTTC.

This clonotype appeared a few times. The chain couples TRBV6-5 to TRBJ2-7; tentatively, D is TRBD2 (6 bases). V was trimmed by 6 bases and J by 3 bases, leaving 15 bases between them. The germline CDR1 and CDR2 sequences are MNHEY and SVGAGI. This CDR3 contains 14 residues. This chain's CDR3 is CASRWRRGIYEQYF. CDR3 bases: TGTGCCAGCAGATGGCGGCGCGGGATCTACGAGCAGTACTTC.

The chain has TRBV7-2 and TRBJ1-1; D remains unclear. Germline assignment: CDR1 SGHTA and CDR2 FQGNSA. V was pared by 4 bases and J by 5 bases, with 17 bases between. This CDR3 contains 15 residues. CDR3 amino acids: CASSSSSLGWTEAFF. CDR3 DNA sequence: TGTGCCAGCAGCTCTTCTTCCCTGGGCTGGACTGAAGCTTTCTTT.

The chain carries TRBV4-2 and TRBJ1-4; D possibly corresponds to TRBD1 (5 bases). The CDR3 is 13 amino acids. CDR1 and CDR2 from the germline V gene are LGHNA and YNFKEQ. V gave up 4 bases and J gave up 7 bases, with 10 bases separating them. The CDR3 DNA is TGTGCCAGCAGCCTCAGGGAGGGTGAAAAACTGTTTTTT. Translating it yields CASSLREGEKLFF.

A remark on this clonotype: The conserved final phenylalanine or tryptophan is absent from the CDR3, which likely points to a read error. CDR3 in amino acids: CASSATFSGANVLTL. CDR3 nucleotide sequence: TGTGCCAGCAGTGCGACATTCTCTGGGGCCAACGTCCTGACTCTC. The chain uses TRBV6-2 or TRBV6-3 and TRBJ2-6; D call uncertain. Germline V lookup: CDR1 MNHEY, CDR2 SVGEGT. V was trimmed by 5 bases and J by 0 bases, leaving 8 bases between them. This CDR3 has 15 residues.

The chain uses TRBV6-2 or TRBV6-3 and TRBJ2-1; 13 nucleotides line up with TRBD2. CDR1 is MNHEY and CDR2 is SVGEGT in the germline V gene. The CDR3 runs to 15 residues. V lost 6 bases and J lost 4; bases outside the gene matches: 3. CDR3 nucleotides: TGTGCCAGCAGGCCACTAGCGGGAGGGTACAATGAGCAGTTCTTC. This gives the protein CASRPLAGGYNEQFF.